The 28 T cell receptor beta chains listed next were all sequenced from one sample in a study of T cell repertoires in cytomegalovirus infection. Each CDR3 protein gets one entry after TCRdb re-called the reads with MiXCR. The sample yields roughly 600,000 distinct CDR3 sequences, roughly 26% seen once. The material sequenced was CD8+ T cells from PBMCs. These TCRs come from a human donor in good health (CMV status not recorded). Some clones in this sample may be carry-over from other donors' samples.

There are a few counts of this clonotype. The V and J genes are TRBV20-1 and TRBJ2-1; 7 bases align to TRBD2. The CDR3 totals 15 residues. Germline V lookup: CDR1 DFQATT, CDR2 SNEGSKA (reference sequence). J lost 9 bases, V lost 0 bases, and 11 bases had no gene match. The CDR3 is CSARDLPSGGSEQFF. Here the CDR3 DNA reads TGCAGTGCTAGAGATCTGCCTAGCGGAGGGAGTGAGCAGTTCTTC.

This clonotype appeared many times. The rearrangement joins TRBV7-2 to TRBJ1-2; TRBD1 matches 10 bases. The germline V gene has CDR1 SGHTA and CDR2 FQGNSA. The J segment lost 3 bases and the V segment lost 3 bases, leaving 4 bases of the junction unmatched. This CDR3 has 15 amino acids. CDR3: CASSFRGTGDYGYTF. The CDR3 coding sequence is TGTGCCAGCAGCTTTCGCGGGACAGGGGACTATGGCTACACCTTC.

As concerns this clonotype: The junction does not match germline at one end; this may be a read error. V is TRBV10-3 and J is TRBJ2-7, with D maybe TRBD2 (6 bases). Germline assignment: CDR1 ENHRY and CDR2 SYGVKD. The CDR3 runs to 17 residues. CDR3 protein: CVISEEDFSRDSYEQYF. DNA of the CDR3: TGTGTCATCTCCGAGGAGGACTTTTCGCGGGACTCCTACGAGCAGTACTTC.

This clonotype was detected only a few times. This sequence joins TRBV7-3 and TRBJ2-2; 7 nucleotides match TRBD2. CDR3 size: 14 residues. Trimming at V came to 5 bases and at J to 7 bases, leaving 7 bases not matched to a gene. CDR1 and CDR2 from the germline V gene are SGHTA and FQGTGA. CDR3 sequence reads: CASSASGVVGELFF. As DNA, the CDR3 is TGTGCCAGCAGCGCCAGCGGGGTGGTCGGGGAGCTGTTTTTT.

The table lists this clonotype with many counts. V usage is TRBV7-9 and J usage is TRBJ2-1; TRBD2 might be the D (5 bases). Germline V gene sequence: CDR1 SEHNR, CDR2 FQNEAQ (reference sequence). The CDR3 has 14 amino acids. V was shortened by 4 bases and J by 9 bases, with 16 bases between the two germline ends. CDR3 sequence: CASSSPLGPGEQFF. The DNA of the CDR3 is TGTGCCAGCAGCTCGCCACTAGGCCCGGGTGAGCAGTTCTTC.

This clonotype was seen repeatedly, ten times or more. This sequence joins TRBV7-3 and TRBJ2-1; tentative D call: TRBD1 (5 bases). Trimming removed 3 bases at V and 3 bases at J, with 18 bases between. The CDR3 runs to 17 residues. Germline V gene sequence: CDR1 SGHTA, CDR2 FQGTGA. CDR3 loop: CASSFGPTGTGYNEQFF. The CDR3 DNA reads TGTGCCAGCAGCTTCGGCCCAACAGGAACGGGCTACAATGAGCAGTTCTTC.

This clonotype was counted many times. The chain links TRBV6-6 to TRBJ2-2; unclear D gene. The V end was cut by 6 bases, the J end by 3 bases, with 5 bases between. This CDR3 region has 12 residues. Per germline, CDR1 MNHNY and CDR2 SVGAGI (reference sequence). CDR3 nucleotide sequence: TGTGCCAGCAGCCAAGACACCGGGGAGCTGTTTTTT. Protein: CASSQDTGELFF.

This clonotype has a handful of counts. The chain joins TRBV7-9 to TRBJ2-5; 10 positions agree with TRBD1. Germline CDR1 reads SEHNR; CDR2 reads FQNEAQ (reference sequence). The CDR3 is made up of 15 amino acids. Trimming cost V 4 bases and J 1 base; bases outside gene matches: 3. CDR3 sequence (DNA): TGTGCCAGCAGCTCGGGACAGGGGTCCCAAGAGACCCAGTACTTC. It translates to CASSSGQGSQETQYF.

V usage is TRBV14 and J usage is TRBJ1-1; no definite D call. V was pared by 6 bases and J by 2 bases, with 10 bases between. Germline CDR1 SGHDN, CDR2 FVKESK. CDR3 length equals 13 residues. The CDR3 DNA is TGTGCCAGCAGAACCGGGATAAACACTGAAGCTTTCTTT. Translating it yields CASRTGINTEAFF.

V usage is TRBV23-1 and J usage is TRBJ2-7, with TRBD2 as a possible D gene (5 bases). TRBV23-1 is given ORF status, its function remaining uncertain. V was cut by 8 bases and J by 7 bases, with 18 bases left in between. The CDR3 has 13 residues. CDR3 amino acids: CASVTIGVREQYV. The CDR3 nucleotides are TGCGCCAGCGTCACAATCGGGGTTCGGGAGCAGTACGTC.

This chain links TRBV4-1 with TRBJ1-2; D is ambiguous. V lost 0 bases and J 7 bases, leaving 12 bases between the germline ends. Germline loops: CDR1 MGHRA, CDR2 YSYEKL. The CDR3 has 14 residues. The CDR3 reads CASSQDLGSAGYTF. CDR3 DNA: TGCGCCAGCAGCCAAGATCTGGGGTCCGCTGGCTACACCTTC.

This chain connects TRBV28 to TRBJ1-5, with D possibly matching TRBD1 (6 bases). The CDR3 contains 15 residues. Germline CDR1 is MDHEN and CDR2 is SYDVKM. V dropped 6 bases and J dropped 7 bases, with 19 bases sitting between them. CDR3 region: CASRPPVGGGQPQHF. The CDR3, as DNA: TGTGCCAGCAGACCTCCCGTAGGGGGTGGACAGCCCCAGCATTTT. The full variable domain, with the rest looked up from reference TRBV28 and TRBJ1-5, is DVKVTQSSRYLVKRTGEKVFLECVQDMDHENMFWYRQDPGLGLRLIYFSYDVKMKEKGDIPEGYSVSREKKERFSLILESASTNQTSMYLCASRPPVGGGQPQHFGDGTRLSIL.

The chain has TRBV27 and TRBJ2-3; D is uncertain. Per germline, CDR1 MNHEY and CDR2 SMNVEV (reference sequence). V lost 5 bases and J lost 2, with 14 bases in between. The CDR3 has 15 residues. This CDR3 is CASSPGVGPTDTQYF. Written as DNA, the CDR3 is TGTGCCAGCAGTCCTGGGGTGGGCCCCACAGATACGCAGTATTTT.

CDR3 protein: CASRPLHPNTEAFF. The CDR3 DNA follows: TGTGCCAGCAGACCGTTACACCCGAACACTGAAGCTTTCTTT. This sequence joins TRBV12-3 or TRBV12-4 and TRBJ1-1, with no clear D. The CDR3 covers 14 residues. V dropped 6 bases and J dropped 1 base, with 12 bases sitting between them.

This clonotype was seen at least ten times. V is TRBV7-2 and J is TRBJ2-1, with D possibly matching TRBD2 (6 bases). V gave up 0 bases and J gave up 10 bases, with 19 bases separating them. Germline CDR1 SGHTA, CDR2 FQGNSA. The CDR3 runs to 16 residues. The CDR3 region is CASSLARGRWGGEQFF. DNA of the CDR3: TGTGCCAGCAGCTTAGCGCGGGGCAGGTGGGGTGGAGAGCAGTTCTTC.

The chain joins TRBV2 to TRBJ2-5; D might be TRBD1 or TRBD2, each matching 5 bases. The germline CDR1 and CDR2 sequences are SNHLY and FYNNEI. Trimming took off 0 bases at V and 3 bases at J, with 11 bases between the two ends. This CDR3 has 15 amino acids. CDR3 nucleotide sequence: TGTGCCAGCAGTGAAGCTGGGACCCTTAAAGAGACCCAGTACTTC. It codes for CASSEAGTLKETQYF.

Points on this clonotype: Germline is not matched at one junction end, which may reflect a read error. The chain combines TRBV7-9 with TRBJ2-1; TRBD2 is a possible D gene (7 bases). CDR1 SEHNR and CDR2 FQNEAQ come from the germline V gene (reference sequence). This CDR3 comprises 16 residues. The CDR3 is CANSPPGGQEYNEQFF. The CDR3 DNA reads TGTGCCAACAGCCCCCCGGGGGGACAAGAGTACAATGAGCAGTTCTTC.

V gene TRBV6-5 combines with J gene TRBJ1-1, with D unclear. V lost 7 bases and J lost 4, with 7 bases in between. There are 11 residues in the CDR3. Per germline, CDR1 MNHEY and CDR2 SVGAGI. For the CDR3, the DNA is TGTGCCAGCATAGAGGGCACTGAAGCTTTCTTT. Amino acids: CASIEGTEAFF.

This clonotype turned up a few times. V usage is TRBV5-1 and J usage is TRBJ1-1; 7 nucleotides agree with TRBD1. V dropped 4 bases and J dropped 9; count of bases not matched to a gene: 3. The CDR3 has 11 amino acids. Looked up from germline, CDR1 is SGHRS and CDR2 is YFSETQ. The DNA of the CDR3 is TGCGCCAGCAGCCTGGGACAGCAAGCTTTCTTT. Translating it yields CASSLGQQAFF.

This clonotype has ten or more counts. The rearrangement uses TRBV7-8 and TRBJ2-1; 7 bases line up with TRBD1. The germline gives CDR1 SGHVS, CDR2 FQNEAQ. The CDR3 runs to 14 residues. The junction had 8 bases not matched to a gene; V was cut back by 5 bases and J by 7 bases. The CDR3 is CASSPGTARNEQFF. The CDR3 nucleotides are TGTGCCAGCAGCCCCGGGACAGCTCGAAATGAGCAGTTCTTC.

This clonotype was seen a few times. J is TRBJ1-1 and V is TRBV12-3 or TRBV12-4; no clear D gene. Trimming took off 3 bases at V and 3 bases at J, with 8 bases between the two ends. This CDR3 is built from 13 residues. The CDR3 loop is CASSFGTYTEAFF. The DNA for the CDR3 is TGTGCCAGCAGTTTTGGCACTTACACTGAAGCTTTCTTT.

The genes are TRBV20-1 and TRBJ1-2; TRBD1 is a possible D gene (6 bases). V was shortened by 0 bases and J by 6 bases, with 14 bases between the two germline ends. Germline V gene sequence: CDR1 DFQATT, CDR2 SNEGSKA (reference sequence). The CDR3 spans 14 residues. CDR3 in amino acids: CSARDGVTGNGYTF. The DNA of the CDR3 is TGCAGTGCTAGAGATGGGGTTACAGGGAATGGCTACACCTTC.

This clonotype was detected a few times. J is TRBJ2-7 and V is TRBV28; TRBD1 might be the D (5 bases). CDR1 is MDHEN, CDR2 SYDVKM, per germline. Trimming removed 7 bases from V and 5 bases from J, with 15 bases in between. This CDR3 has 13 residues. The CDR3 is CASTLGQGNEQYF. The CDR3 nucleotides are TGTGCCAGCACCTTAGGCCAGGGTAACGAGCAGTACTTC.

This clonotype was seen repeatedly, ten times or more. V usage is TRBV7-3 and J usage is TRBJ2-5, with D perhaps TRBD1 (6 bases). The germline V and J ends were trimmed by 4 bases and 2 bases, with 14 bases remaining between them. CDR3 length equals 15 residues. Germline V gene data show CDR1 as SGHTA and CDR2 as FQGTGA. The CDR3 loop is CASSSLRTEQETQYF. The CDR3 DNA is TGTGCCAGCAGCTCCCTTCGGACAGAGCAAGAGACCCAGTACTTC.

This clonotype came up many times. The V call is TRBV10-3, the J call TRBJ1-5, with D perhaps matching TRBD1 (5 bases). The germline gives CDR1 ENHRY, CDR2 SYGVKD. The CDR3 covers 14 residues. V gave up 3 bases and J gave up 5 bases, with 11 bases separating them. The DNA of the CDR3 is TGTGCCATCAGTGAACCGGGGGATGATCAGCCCCAGCATTTT. It codes for CAISEPGDDQPQHF.

This clonotype occurred a few times. The V call is TRBV6-1, the J call TRBJ2-1; D is perhaps TRBD2 (5 bases). Germline assignment: CDR1 MNHNS and CDR2 SASEGT. With 5 bases removed from V and 7 bases from J, the gap between germline ends came to 15 bases. The CDR3 loop spans 14 amino acids. The CDR3 nucleotides read TGTGCCAGCAGTTACAGCGGTGCCTTGAATGAGCAGTTCTTC. Amino acids: CASSYSGALNEQFF.

The CDR3 nucleotides are TGTGCCACCAGCAGAGATAAGGGGGTTGGATCACCCCTCCACTTT. Encoded protein: CATSRDKGVGSPLHF. This chain connects TRBV15 to TRBJ1-6, with a tentative D call TRBD1 (6 bases). Per germline, CDR1 LNHNV and CDR2 YYDKDF (reference sequence). The CDR3 contains 15 residues. Trimming stripped 0 bases from V and 10 bases from J, with 13 bases between.

This clonotype was observed a few times. The chain couples TRBV5-1 to TRBJ2-1, with 7 bases fitting TRBD1. Germline V CDR1 and CDR2: SGHRS, YFSETQ. With V trimmed by 4 bases and J by 2 bases, 6 bases remained unmatched. This CDR3 is 15 amino acids long. DNA for the CDR3: TGCGCCAGCAGCGGGGACAGAGGCACCTACAATGAGCAGTTCTTC. It encodes CASSGDRGTYNEQFF.